This entry features one T cell receptor beta chain sequence. The antigen remains unidentified. TCR beta CDR3 sequences were amplified from RNA transcripts. A set of HTBI primers served as the primers for a first-round RT-PCR of the TCR CDR3. TCRdb redid the calling of the multiplex PCR reads with MiXCR, one entry per CDR3 protein. The data show about 360,000 distinct CDR3 sequences, roughly 25% seen once. Among the patients, aged 18 to 65, hyperthyroidism was newly diagnosed and had lasted under 2 months. This specimen belongs to a study of T cells in Graves' hyperthyroidism and ophthalmopathy. Study overall: Peripheral blood specimens were obtained at initial diagnosis, prior to any treatment.

General study points: Blood samples included most of the expanded thyroid clonotypes exceeding 0.001.

Between the trimmed V and J ends, which lost 2 bases and 5 bases, there was a span of 19 bases. Germline V gives CDR1 KGHSH, CDR2 LQKENI. CDR3 length: 17 residues. This receptor was identified in a man aged 45-65 years with Graves' hyperthyroidism. The chain recombines TRBV18 with TRBJ2-1; possible D gene TRBD2, 6 bases. Sequencing used blood. The CDR3 bases are TGTGCCAGCTCACCAACCAACCTGGCGGGGACCAACAATGAGCAGTTCTTC. It yields the protein CASSPTNLAGTNNEQFF.